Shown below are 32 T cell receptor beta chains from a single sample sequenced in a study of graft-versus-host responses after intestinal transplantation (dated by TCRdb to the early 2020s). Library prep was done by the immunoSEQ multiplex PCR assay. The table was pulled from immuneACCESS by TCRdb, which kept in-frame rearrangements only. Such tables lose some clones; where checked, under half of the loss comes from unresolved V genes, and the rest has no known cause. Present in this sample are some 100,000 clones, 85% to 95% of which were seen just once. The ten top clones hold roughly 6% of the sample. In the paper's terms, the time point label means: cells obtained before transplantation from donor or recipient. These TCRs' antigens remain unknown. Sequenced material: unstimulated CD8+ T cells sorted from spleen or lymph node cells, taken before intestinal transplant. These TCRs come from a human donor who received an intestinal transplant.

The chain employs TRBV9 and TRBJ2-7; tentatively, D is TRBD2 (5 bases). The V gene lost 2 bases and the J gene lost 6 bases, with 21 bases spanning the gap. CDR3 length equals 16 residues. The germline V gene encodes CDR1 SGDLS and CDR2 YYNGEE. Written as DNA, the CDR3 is TGTGCCAGCAGCGTTGACCGGGAACCCACTGCGGGCGAGCAGTACTTC. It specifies CASSVDREPTAGEQYF.

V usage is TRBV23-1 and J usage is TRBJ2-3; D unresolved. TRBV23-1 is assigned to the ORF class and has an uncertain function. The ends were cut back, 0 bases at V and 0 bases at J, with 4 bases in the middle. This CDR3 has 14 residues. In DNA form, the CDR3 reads TGCGCCAGCAGTCAATCGGGGAGCACAGATACGCAGTATTTT. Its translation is CASSQSGSTDTQYF.

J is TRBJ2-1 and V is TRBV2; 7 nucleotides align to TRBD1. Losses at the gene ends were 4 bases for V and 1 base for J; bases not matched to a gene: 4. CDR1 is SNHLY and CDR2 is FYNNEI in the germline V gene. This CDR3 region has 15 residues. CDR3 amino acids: CASSGEQGSYNEQFF. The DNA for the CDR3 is TGTGCCAGCAGTGGGGAACAGGGGTCCTACAATGAGCAGTTCTTC.

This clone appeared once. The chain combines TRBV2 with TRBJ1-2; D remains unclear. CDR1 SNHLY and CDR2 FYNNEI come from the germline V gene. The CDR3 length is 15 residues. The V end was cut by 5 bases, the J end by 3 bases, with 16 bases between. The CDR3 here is CASSTLTGRDYGYTF. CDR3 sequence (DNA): TGTGCCAGCAGTACCTTAACTGGACGGGACTATGGCTACACCTTC.

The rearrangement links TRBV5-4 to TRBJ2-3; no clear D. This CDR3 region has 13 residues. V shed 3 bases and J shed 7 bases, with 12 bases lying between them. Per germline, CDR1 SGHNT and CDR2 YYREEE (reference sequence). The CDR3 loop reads CASSSRISYTQYF. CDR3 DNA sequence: TGTGCCAGCAGCTCTCGTATATCCTATACGCAGTATTTT.

The DNA of the CDR3 is TGCGCCAGCAGCTACGGACAGGGAATCAATGAGCAGTTCTTC. This codes for CASSYGQGINEQFF. The J gene is TRBJ2-1, the V gene TRBV5-1, with TRBD1 matching 8 bases. V trimming: 3 bases; J trimming: 6 bases; junction bases outside the gene matches: 5. CDR3 size: 14 residues. Germline V gives CDR1 SGHRS, CDR2 YFSETQ.

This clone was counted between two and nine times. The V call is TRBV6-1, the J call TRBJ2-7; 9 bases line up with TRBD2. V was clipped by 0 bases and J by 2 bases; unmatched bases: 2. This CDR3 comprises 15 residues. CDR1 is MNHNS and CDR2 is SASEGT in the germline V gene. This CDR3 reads CASSEAPSGAYEQYF. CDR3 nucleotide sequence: TGTGCCAGCAGTGAAGCGCCTAGCGGGGCCTACGAGCAGTACTTC.

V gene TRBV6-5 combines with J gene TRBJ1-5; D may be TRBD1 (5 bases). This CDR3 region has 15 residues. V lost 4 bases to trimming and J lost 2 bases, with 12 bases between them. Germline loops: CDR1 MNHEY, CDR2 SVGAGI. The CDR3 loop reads CASSWGVQGNQPQHF. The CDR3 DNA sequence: TGTGCCAGCAGTTGGGGGGTCCAAGGCAATCAGCCCCAGCATTTT.

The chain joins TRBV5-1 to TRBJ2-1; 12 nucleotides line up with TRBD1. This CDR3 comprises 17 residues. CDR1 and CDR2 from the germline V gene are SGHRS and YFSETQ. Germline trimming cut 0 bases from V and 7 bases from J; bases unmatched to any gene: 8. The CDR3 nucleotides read TGCGCCAGCAGCTTGGACCCGGGACAGGGGGCGACTAATGAGCAGTTCTTC. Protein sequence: CASSLDPGQGATNEQFF.

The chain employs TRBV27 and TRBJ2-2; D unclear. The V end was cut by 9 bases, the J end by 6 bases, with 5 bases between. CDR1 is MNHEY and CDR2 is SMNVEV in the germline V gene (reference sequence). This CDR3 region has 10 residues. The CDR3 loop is CARNPGELFF. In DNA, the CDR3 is TGTGCCAGGAATCCCGGGGAGCTGTTTTTT.

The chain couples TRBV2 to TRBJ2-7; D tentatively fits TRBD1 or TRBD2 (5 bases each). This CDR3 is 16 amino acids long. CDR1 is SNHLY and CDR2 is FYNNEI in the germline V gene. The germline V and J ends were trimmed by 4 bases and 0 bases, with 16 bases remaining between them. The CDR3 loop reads CASSATLGTDSYEQYF. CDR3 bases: TGTGCCAGCAGTGCTACTCTCGGGACGGACTCCTACGAGCAGTACTTC.

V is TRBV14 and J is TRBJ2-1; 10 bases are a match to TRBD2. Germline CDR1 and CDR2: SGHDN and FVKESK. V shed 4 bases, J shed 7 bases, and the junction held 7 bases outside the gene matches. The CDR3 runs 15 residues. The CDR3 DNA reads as TGTGCCAGCAGCCTCCTAGCGGGAGTGGATAATGAGCAGTTCTTC. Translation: CASSLLAGVDNEQFF.

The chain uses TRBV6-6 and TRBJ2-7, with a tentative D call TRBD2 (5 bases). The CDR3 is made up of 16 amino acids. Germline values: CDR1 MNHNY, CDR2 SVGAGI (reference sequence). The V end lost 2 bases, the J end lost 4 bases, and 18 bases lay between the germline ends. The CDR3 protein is CASSYPPGNGEYEQYF. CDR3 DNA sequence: TGTGCCAGCAGTTACCCGCCCGGAAATGGGGAGTACGAGCAGTACTTC.

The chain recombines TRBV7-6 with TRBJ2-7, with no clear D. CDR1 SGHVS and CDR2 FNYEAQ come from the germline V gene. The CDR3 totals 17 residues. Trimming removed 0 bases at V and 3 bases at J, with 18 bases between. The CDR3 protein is CASSLAQDATPSYEQYF. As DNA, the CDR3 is TGTGCCAGCAGCTTAGCCCAGGACGCCACACCAAGCTACGAGCAGTACTTC.

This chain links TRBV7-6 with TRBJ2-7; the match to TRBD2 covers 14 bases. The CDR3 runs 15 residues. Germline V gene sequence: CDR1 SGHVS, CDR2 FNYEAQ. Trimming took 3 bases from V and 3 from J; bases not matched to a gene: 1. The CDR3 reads CASSFGTSGSYEQYF. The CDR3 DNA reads TGTGCCAGCAGCTTCGGGACTAGCGGGAGCTACGAGCAGTACTTC.

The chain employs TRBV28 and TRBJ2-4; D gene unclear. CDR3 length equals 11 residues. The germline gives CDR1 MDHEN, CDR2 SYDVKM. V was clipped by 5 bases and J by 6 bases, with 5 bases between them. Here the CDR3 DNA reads TGTGCCAGCAGTCCCGGAAACATTCAGTACTTC. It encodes CASSPGNIQYF.

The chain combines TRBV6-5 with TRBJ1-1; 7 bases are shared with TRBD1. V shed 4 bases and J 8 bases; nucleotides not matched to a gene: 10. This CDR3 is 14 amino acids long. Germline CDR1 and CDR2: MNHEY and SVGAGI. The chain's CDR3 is CASSFYRGAVEAFF. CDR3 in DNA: TGTGCCAGCAGTTTCTACAGGGGAGCCGTGGAAGCTTTCTTT.

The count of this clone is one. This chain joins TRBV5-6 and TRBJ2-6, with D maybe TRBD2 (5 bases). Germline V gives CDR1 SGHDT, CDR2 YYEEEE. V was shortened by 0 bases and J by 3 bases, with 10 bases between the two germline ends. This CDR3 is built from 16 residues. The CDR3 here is CASSLGLSVGANVLTF. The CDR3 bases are TGTGCCAGCAGCTTGGGTCTTAGCGTTGGGGCCAACGTCCTGACTTTC.

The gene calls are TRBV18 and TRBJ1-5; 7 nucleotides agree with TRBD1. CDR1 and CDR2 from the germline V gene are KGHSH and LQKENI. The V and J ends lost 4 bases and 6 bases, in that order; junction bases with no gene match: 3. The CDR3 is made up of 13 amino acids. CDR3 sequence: CASSQGAGQPQHF. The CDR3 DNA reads TGTGCCAGCTCACAGGGGGCCGGTCAGCCCCAGCATTTT.

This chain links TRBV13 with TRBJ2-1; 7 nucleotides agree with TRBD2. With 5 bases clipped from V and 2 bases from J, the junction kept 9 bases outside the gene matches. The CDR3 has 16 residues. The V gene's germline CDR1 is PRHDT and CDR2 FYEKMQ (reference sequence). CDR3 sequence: CASSQHSGPPYNEQFF. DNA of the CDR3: TGTGCCAGCAGCCAACATAGCGGGCCCCCCTACAATGAGCAGTTCTTC.

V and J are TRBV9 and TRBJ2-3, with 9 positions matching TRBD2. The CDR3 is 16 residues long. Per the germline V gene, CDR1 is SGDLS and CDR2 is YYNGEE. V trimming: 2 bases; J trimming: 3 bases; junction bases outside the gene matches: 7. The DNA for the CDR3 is TGTGCCAGCAGCGTGTACCTCCTAGCGGGGACAGATACGCAGTATTTT. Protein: CASSVYLLAGTDTQYF.

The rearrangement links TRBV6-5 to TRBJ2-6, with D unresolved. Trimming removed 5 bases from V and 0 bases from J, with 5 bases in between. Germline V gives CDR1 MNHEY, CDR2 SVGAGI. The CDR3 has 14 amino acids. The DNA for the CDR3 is TGTGCCAGCAGTGAAGTCTCTGGGGCCAACGTCCTGACTTTC. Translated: CASSEVSGANVLTF.

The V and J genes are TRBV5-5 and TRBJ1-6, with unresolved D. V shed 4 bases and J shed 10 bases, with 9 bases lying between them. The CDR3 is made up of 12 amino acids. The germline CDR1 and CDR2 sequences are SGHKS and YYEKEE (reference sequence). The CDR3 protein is CASSNSVSPLHF. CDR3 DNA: TGTGCCAGCAGCAACAGTGTGTCACCCCTCCACTTT.

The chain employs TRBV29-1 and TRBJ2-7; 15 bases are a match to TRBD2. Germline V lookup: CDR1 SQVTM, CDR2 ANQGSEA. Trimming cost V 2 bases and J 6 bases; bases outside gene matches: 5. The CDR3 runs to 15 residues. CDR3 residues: CSVERSGLAGGEQYF. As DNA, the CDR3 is TGCAGCGTTGAAAGGTCGGGACTAGCGGGAGGCGAGCAGTACTTC.

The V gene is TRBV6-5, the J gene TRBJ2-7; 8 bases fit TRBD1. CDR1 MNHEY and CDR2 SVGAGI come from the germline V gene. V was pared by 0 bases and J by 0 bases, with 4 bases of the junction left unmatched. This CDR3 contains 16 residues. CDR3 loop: CASSYSVDRVSYEQYF. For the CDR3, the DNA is TGTGCCAGCAGTTACTCGGTGGACAGGGTCTCCTACGAGCAGTACTTC.

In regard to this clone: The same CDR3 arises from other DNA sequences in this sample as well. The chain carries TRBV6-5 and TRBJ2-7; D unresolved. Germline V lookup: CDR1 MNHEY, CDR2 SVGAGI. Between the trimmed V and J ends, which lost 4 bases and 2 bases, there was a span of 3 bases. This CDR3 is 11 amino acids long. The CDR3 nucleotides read TGTGCCAGCAGTTCGACCTACGAGCAGTACTTC. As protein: CASSSTYEQYF.

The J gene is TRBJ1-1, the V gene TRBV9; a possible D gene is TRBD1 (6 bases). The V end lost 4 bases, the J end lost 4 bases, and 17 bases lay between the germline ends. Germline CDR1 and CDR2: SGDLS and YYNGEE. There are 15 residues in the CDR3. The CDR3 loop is CASSPYGGALTEAFF. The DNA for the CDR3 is TGTGCCAGCAGCCCCTATGGGGGCGCTCTCACTGAAGCTTTCTTT.

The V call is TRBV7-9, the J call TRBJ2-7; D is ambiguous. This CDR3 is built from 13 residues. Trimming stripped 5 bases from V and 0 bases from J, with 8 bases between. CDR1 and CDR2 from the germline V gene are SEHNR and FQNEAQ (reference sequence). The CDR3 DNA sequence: TGTGCCAGCAGCCCCAGCAGCTCCTACGAGCAGTACTTC. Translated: CASSPSSSYEQYF.

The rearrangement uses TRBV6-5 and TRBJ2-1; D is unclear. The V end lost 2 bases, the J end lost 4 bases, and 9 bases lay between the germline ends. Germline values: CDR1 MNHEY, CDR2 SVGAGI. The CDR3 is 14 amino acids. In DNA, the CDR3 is TGTGCCAGCAGTTACAATAGTCGGTACAATGAGCAGTTCTTC. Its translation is CASSYNSRYNEQFF.

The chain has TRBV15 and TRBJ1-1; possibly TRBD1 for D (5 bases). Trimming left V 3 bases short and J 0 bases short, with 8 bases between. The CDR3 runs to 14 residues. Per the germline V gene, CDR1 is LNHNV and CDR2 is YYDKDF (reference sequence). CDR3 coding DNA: TGTGCCACCAGCAGTAGACAGATGAACACTGAAGCTTTCTTT. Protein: CATSSRQMNTEAFF.

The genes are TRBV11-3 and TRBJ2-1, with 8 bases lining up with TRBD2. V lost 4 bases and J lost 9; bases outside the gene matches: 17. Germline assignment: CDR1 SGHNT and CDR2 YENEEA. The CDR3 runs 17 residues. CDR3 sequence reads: CASSSIETRGGRGEQFF. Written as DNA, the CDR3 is TGTGCCAGCAGCTCGATCGAGACTCGCGGGGGGCGGGGTGAGCAGTTCTTC. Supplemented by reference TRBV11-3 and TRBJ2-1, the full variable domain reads EAGVVQSPRYKIIEKKQPVAFWCNPISGHNTLYWYLQNLGQGPELLIRYENEEAVDDSQLPKDRFSAERLKGVDSTLKIQPAELGDSAVYLCASSSIETRGGRGEQFFGPGTRLTVL.

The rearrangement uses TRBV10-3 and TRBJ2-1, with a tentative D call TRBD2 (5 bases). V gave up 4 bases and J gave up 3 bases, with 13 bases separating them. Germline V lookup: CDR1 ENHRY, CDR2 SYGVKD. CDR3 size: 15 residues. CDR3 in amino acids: CAISVEGTDYNEQFF. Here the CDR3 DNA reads TGTGCCATCAGTGTTGAGGGCACCGACTACAATGAGCAGTTCTTC.